This T cell receptor beta chain stems from a study of long-term antiretroviral therapy in people with HIV. Study-level findings and limits: There were no data on ART adherence, viral resistance or therapy changes, a gap that limits inferences about post-ART repertoire changes.

Runs used v3.0 of the immunoSEQ assay and were done at survey level. Sequencing set out to capture roughly 40,000-50,000 T-cell genomes per sample. The assay was immunoSEQ multiplex PCR, and TCRdb's table has in-frame clones only and misses some. The data hold 25,000 to 35,000 clones, with approximately 85% observed a single time. As concerns this clone: Its matching antigen is unknown.

The CDR3 length is 12 residues. Germline loops: CDR1 SQVTM, CDR2 ANQGSEA. The V end lost 4 bases, the J end lost 0 bases, and 7 bases lay between the germline ends. The sample was unsorted PBMCs, taken 0.8 years before starting antiretroviral therapy. V gene TRBV29-1 combines with J gene TRBJ2-7; D ambiguous. The sequence derives from a man between 18 and 35 years old with HIV. The CDR3 loop is CSVAPNSYEQYF. The CDR3 DNA reads as TGCAGCGTTGCGCCTAACTCCTACGAGCAGTACTTC.